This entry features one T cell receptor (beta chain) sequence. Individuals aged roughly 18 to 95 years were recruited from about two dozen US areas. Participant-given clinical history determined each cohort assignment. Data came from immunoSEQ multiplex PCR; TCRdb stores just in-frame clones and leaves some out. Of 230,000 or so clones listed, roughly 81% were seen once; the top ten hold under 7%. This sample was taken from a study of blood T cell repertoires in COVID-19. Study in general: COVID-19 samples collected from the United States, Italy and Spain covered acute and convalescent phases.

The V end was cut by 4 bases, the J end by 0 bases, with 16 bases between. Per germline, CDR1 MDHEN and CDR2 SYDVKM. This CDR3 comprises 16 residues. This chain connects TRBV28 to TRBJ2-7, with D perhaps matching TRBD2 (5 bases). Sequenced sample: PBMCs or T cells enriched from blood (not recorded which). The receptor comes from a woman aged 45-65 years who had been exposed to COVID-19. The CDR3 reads CASSSPRRRTSYEQYF. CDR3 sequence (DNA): TGTGCCAGCAGTTCCCCGCGTAGGAGGACCTCCTACGAGCAGTACTTC.